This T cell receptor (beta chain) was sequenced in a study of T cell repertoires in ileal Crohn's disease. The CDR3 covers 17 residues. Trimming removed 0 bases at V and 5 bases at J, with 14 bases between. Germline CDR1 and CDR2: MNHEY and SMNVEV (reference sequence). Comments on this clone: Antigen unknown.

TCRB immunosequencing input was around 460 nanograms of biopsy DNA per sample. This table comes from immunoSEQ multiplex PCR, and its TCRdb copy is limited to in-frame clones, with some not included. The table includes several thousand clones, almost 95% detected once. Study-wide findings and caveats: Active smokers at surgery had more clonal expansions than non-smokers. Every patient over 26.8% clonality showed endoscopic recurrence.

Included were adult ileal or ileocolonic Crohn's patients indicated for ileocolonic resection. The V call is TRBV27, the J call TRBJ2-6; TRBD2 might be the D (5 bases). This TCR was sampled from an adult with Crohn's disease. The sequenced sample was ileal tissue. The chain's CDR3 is CASSLSAGPIRANVLTF. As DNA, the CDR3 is TGTGCCAGCAGTTTATCGGCGGGCCCCATCCGGGCCAACGTCCTGACTTTC.